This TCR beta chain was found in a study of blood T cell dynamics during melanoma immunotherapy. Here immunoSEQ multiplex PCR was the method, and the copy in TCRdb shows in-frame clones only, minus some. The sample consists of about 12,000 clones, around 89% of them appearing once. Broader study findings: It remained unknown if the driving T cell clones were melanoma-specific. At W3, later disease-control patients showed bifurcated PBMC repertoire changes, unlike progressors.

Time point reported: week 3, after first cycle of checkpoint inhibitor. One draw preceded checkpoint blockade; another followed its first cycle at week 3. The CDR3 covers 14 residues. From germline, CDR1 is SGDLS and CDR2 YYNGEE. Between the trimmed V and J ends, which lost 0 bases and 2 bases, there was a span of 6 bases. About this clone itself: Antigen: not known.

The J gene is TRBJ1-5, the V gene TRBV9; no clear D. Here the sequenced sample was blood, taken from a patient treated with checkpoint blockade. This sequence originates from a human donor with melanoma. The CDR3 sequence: CASSVGVGNQPQHF. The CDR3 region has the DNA TGTGCCAGCAGCGTAGGGGTGGGCAATCAGCCCCAGCATTTT. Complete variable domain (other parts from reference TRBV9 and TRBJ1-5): DSGVTQTPKHLITATGQRVTLRCSPRSGDLSVYWYQQSLDQGLQFLIQYYNGEERAKGNILERFSAQQFPDLHSELNLSSLELGDSALYFCASSVGVGNQPQHFGDGTRLSIL.